Listed here are 23 T cell receptor beta chains from one sample, sequenced in a study of blood T cell repertoires in COVID-19 (dated by TCRdb to the early 2020s). Library construction relied on the immunoSEQ multiplex PCR assay. In its TCRdb copy, this immuneACCESS table keeps in-frame sequences only and misses some clones. Where compared with another copy, unresolved V genes explain less than half of these, and the others have no known cause. A total of 150,000 to 200,000 clones appear in this sample, around 90% of them only once. The top ten clones comprise roughly 2.3% of the sample. The specimen was peripheral blood. The receptors originated from a young man with acute or convalescent COVID-19.

The CDR3: CASSGSGGYGYTF. The DNA of the CDR3 is TGTGCCAGCAGCGGGAGCGGGGGCTATGGCTACACCTTC. The V call is TRBV5-6, the J call TRBJ1-2; possibly TRBD1 for D (5 bases). This CDR3 has 13 amino acids. Germline CDR1 and CDR2: SGHDT and YYEEEE. V shed 4 bases and J shed 4 bases, with 11 bases lying between them. Complete variable domain (other parts from reference TRBV5-6 and TRBJ1-2): DAGVTQSPTHLIKTRGQQVTLRCSPKSGHDTVSWYQQALGQGPQFIFQYYEEEERQRGNFPDRFSGHQFPNYSSELNVNALLLGDSALYLCASSGSGGYGYTFGSGTRLTVV.

This rearrangement joins TRBV4-1 to TRBJ1-2; no reliable D call. Trimming shortened V by 0 bases and J by 7 bases, and 15 bases separated the two germline ends. Germline CDR1 reads MGHRA; CDR2 reads YSYEKL. There are 15 residues in the CDR3. The CDR3 loop is CASSQDVNPGGGYTF. The CDR3 bases are TGCGCCAGCAGCCAAGATGTGAACCCCGGAGGTGGCTACACCTTC.

The chain recombines TRBV4-1 with TRBJ2-7, with D possibly matching TRBD1 (6 bases). The CDR3 length is 16 residues. CDR1 is MGHRA, CDR2 YSYEKL, per germline. The ends were cut back, 2 bases at V and 2 bases at J, with 16 bases in the middle. The CDR3 sequence: CASSQPGRGAPYEQYF. For the CDR3, the DNA is TGCGCCAGCAGCCAACCTGGCAGGGGCGCCCCCTACGAGCAGTACTTC.

This sequence joins TRBV19 and TRBJ1-5; 8 bases line up with TRBD1. The CDR3 length is 16 residues. Germline CDR1 is LNHDA and CDR2 is SQIVND (reference sequence). J gave up 1 base and V 7 bases, and 9 bases lay outside the gene matches. The CDR3 nucleotides read TGTGCCAGTACCTCAATCGACAGGGGAAGCAATCAGCCCCAGCATTTT. Protein sequence: CASTSIDRGSNQPQHF.

The rearrangement uses TRBV24-1 and TRBJ1-3; 9 bases fit TRBD1. Germline V lookup: CDR1 KGHDR, CDR2 SFDVKD. Trimming cost V 1 base and J 4 bases; bases outside gene matches: 1. There are 15 residues in the CDR3. CDR3 loop: CATSDLGQGGNTIYF. The CDR3, as DNA: TGTGCCACCAGTGATTTAGGACAGGGGGGAAACACCATATATTTT.

The chain combines TRBV5-3 with TRBJ2-3; 7 bases map to TRBD2. TRBV5-3 is given ORF status, its function remaining uncertain. Trimming at V came to 2 bases and at J to 2 bases, leaving 11 bases not matched to a gene. The CDR3 runs to 17 residues. Here the CDR3 reads CARSFPSLADITDTQYF. In DNA, the CDR3 is TGTGCCAGAAGCTTTCCGAGTCTAGCGGACATCACAGATACGCAGTATTTT.

This chain links TRBV14 with TRBJ2-3; D not certain. The CDR3 consists of 16 residues. The germline V gene encodes CDR1 SGHDN and CDR2 FVKESK. The V end was cut by 4 bases, the J end by 0 bases, with 14 bases between. CDR3 DNA: TGTGCCAGCAGCCTTCGTCCACTTACTAGCACAGATACGCAGTATTTT. It specifies CASSLRPLTSTDTQYF.

This rearrangement joins TRBV5-1 to TRBJ1-2; the D gene is possibly TRBD1 (6 bases). This CDR3 comprises 14 residues. The V gene's germline CDR1 is SGHRS and CDR2 YFSETQ. Trimming cost V 0 bases and J 6 bases, with 12 bases left between them. The CDR3 reads CASSLGGGDNGYTF. CDR3 DNA sequence: TGCGCCAGCAGCTTGGGTGGGGGCGATAATGGCTACACCTTC.

The V gene is TRBV4-1, the J gene TRBJ2-1, with TRBD2 identical over 7 bases. J was trimmed by 4 bases and V by 4 bases; bases with no gene match: 1. Germline CDR1 MGHRA, CDR2 YSYEKL. This CDR3 is 13 amino acids long. DNA of the CDR3: TGCGCCAGCAGCCGGGACTATTACAATGAGCAGTTCTTC. Amino acids: CASSRDYYNEQFF.

J is TRBJ2-5 and V is TRBV20-1, with D unclear. Trimming removed 3 bases from V and 1 base from J, with 12 bases in between. Per germline, CDR1 DFQATT and CDR2 SNEGSKA (reference sequence). The CDR3 consists of 14 residues. The CDR3 nucleotides are TGCAGTGCTAGTGACCTAGTGTCCCAAGAGACCCAGTACTTC. Protein product: CSASDLVSQETQYF.

V is TRBV2 and J is TRBJ1-4; 7 bases align to TRBD1. Germline assignment: CDR1 SNHLY and CDR2 FYNNEI. The CDR3 sequence is 16 residues long. The ends lost 5 bases at V and 5 bases at J; junction bases unmatched: 11. As DNA, the CDR3 is TGTGCCAGCAGTCGAAAGGGGACAGAGTCAAATGAAAAACTGTTTTTT. It encodes CASSRKGTESNEKLFF.

This clone appeared once. V gene TRBV27 combines with J gene TRBJ1-1, with TRBD1 matching 9 bases. CDR3 size: 15 residues. The germline gives CDR1 MNHEY, CDR2 SMNVEV (reference sequence). Trimming at V came to 6 bases and at J to 8 bases, leaving 13 bases not matched to a gene. The chain's CDR3 is CASSAGTGSVVEAFF. DNA of the CDR3: TGTGCCAGCAGCGCTGGGACAGGGTCTGTTGTGGAAGCTTTCTTT.

The V call is TRBV9, the J call TRBJ2-3; 9 bases fit TRBD1. Looked up from germline, CDR1 is SGDLS and CDR2 is YYNGEE. This CDR3 has 14 amino acids. V lost 4 bases, J lost 1 base, and 1 base stayed unmatched. In DNA, the CDR3 is TGTGCCAGCAGCTGGGACAGGGGCACAGATACGCAGTATTTT. It translates to CASSWDRGTDTQYF.

The V and J genes are TRBV5-4 and TRBJ1-2; D might be TRBD1 (6 bases). Germline V lookup: CDR1 SGHNT, CDR2 YYREEE (reference sequence). The CDR3 totals 14 residues. V shed 1 base and J shed 4 bases, with 11 bases lying between them. For the CDR3, the DNA is TGTGCCAGCAGCTTGCAGGGGAATTTCTATGGCTACACCTTC. This sequence encodes CASSLQGNFYGYTF.

The chain joins TRBV29-1 to TRBJ2-3, with TRBD2 as a possible D gene (7 bases). Trimming left V 8 bases short and J 4 bases short, with 16 bases between. Germline CDR1 and CDR2: SQVTM and ANQGSEA. This CDR3 is built from 13 residues. The CDR3 loop reads CSLTAGGPDTQYF. CDR3 nucleotides: TGCAGCCTTACGGCCGGGGGGCCAGATACGCAGTATTTT.

This chain links TRBV4-2 with TRBJ1-2; no firm D call. CDR1 and CDR2 (germline): LGHNA, YNFKEQ. V lost 1 base and J 4 bases, leaving 16 bases between the germline ends. The CDR3 has 16 amino acids. In nucleotides, the CDR3 is TGTGCCAGCAGCCAAGTCCCAATGTCAGAATCCTATGGCTACACCTTC. This encodes CASSQVPMSESYGYTF.

The chain is built from TRBV27 and TRBJ1-1; the D gene is possibly TRBD1 (5 bases). Trimming stripped 4 bases from V and 6 bases from J, with 15 bases between. The CDR3 contains 14 residues. Germline V gives CDR1 MNHEY, CDR2 SMNVEV (reference sequence). CDR3 coding DNA: TGTGCCAGCAGTTCCCCCGGGGGGAGATCTGAAGCTTTCTTT. Its protein is CASSSPGGRSEAFF.

This chain links TRBV2 with TRBJ1-3, with TRBD1 matching over 7 bases. J gave up 0 bases and V 6 bases, and 8 bases lay outside the gene matches. This CDR3 has 16 amino acids. CDR1 is SNHLY and CDR2 is FYNNEI in the germline V gene. This CDR3 is CASSAGTVYSGNTIYF. The CDR3 DNA reads as TGTGCCAGCAGCGCCGGGACAGTCTACTCTGGAAACACCATATATTTT.

This chain connects TRBV6-5 to TRBJ1-1; D not certain. This CDR3 has 14 amino acids. Germline loops: CDR1 MNHEY, CDR2 SVGAGI. The V and J ends lost 5 bases and 5 bases respectively, with 15 bases between them. In DNA, the CDR3 is TGTGCCAGCAGTCCGGGGAGGTCGAATACTGAAGCTTTCTTT. As protein: CASSPGRSNTEAFF.

The rearrangement joins TRBV18 to TRBJ2-7; D not certain. With 3 bases removed from V and 1 base from J, the gap between germline ends came to 22 bases. This CDR3 is built from 18 residues. Looked up from germline, CDR1 is KGHSH and CDR2 is LQKENI. The CDR3 reads CASSPSSPLYEDSYEQYF. The CDR3 DNA reads as TGTGCCAGCTCACCTTCCTCCCCCCTATACGAGGATTCCTACGAGCAGTACTTC.

The rearrangement joins TRBV30 to TRBJ1-5; 9 bases map to TRBD1. The CDR3 extends over 15 amino acids. The ends lost 1 base at V and 9 bases at J; junction bases unmatched: 10. Per germline, CDR1 GTSNPN and CDR2 SVGIG (reference sequence). The CDR3 region has the DNA TGTGCCTGGAGTGAGGGGGACAGGGCTTTGTGGCCCCAGCATTTT. Its translation: CAWSEGDRALWPQHF.

The sample holds one count of this clone. The V call is TRBV7-9, the J call TRBJ2-7; weak D call: TRBD2 (7 bases). CDR1 and CDR2 from the germline V gene are SEHNR and FQNEAQ (reference sequence). This CDR3 spans 13 amino acids. Deletions cut 3 bases from V and 3 bases from J, with 9 bases between. In DNA, the CDR3 is TGTGCCAGCAGCTTGGGAGGGGGCTACGAGCAGTACTTC. Amino acid sequence: CASSLGGGYEQYF. Based on the CDR3 plus reference TRBV7-9 and TRBJ2-7, the full variable domain is DTGVSQNPRHKITKRGQNVTFRCDPISEHNRLYWYRQTLGQGPEFLTYFQNEAQLEKSRLLSDRFSAERPKGSFSTLEIQRTEQGDSAMYLCASSLGGGYEQYFGPGTRLTVT.

The rearrangement joins TRBV7-6 to TRBJ1-1; TRBD1 might be the D (6 bases). V lost 4 bases, J lost 1 base, and 13 bases lay in between. The CDR3 sequence is 15 residues long. Germline V lookup: CDR1 SGHVS, CDR2 FNYEAQ. The DNA of the CDR3 is TGTGCCAGCAGCTCGATCGGGACACAGAACACTGAAGCTTTCTTT. Translated: CASSSIGTQNTEAFF.